A single sample is the source of the 32 T cell receptor beta chains below, sequenced in a study of persistence of HIV-infected CD4 T cells. These receptors' antigens are unknown. Sequencing used immunoSEQ version 4 in survey mode. Measured with immunoSEQ multiplex PCR; TCRdb has only the in-frame clones, and not every one. The profile covers roughly 30,000 clones, with about four fifths appearing a single time and roughly 4.5% taken by the ten largest. Lysates of CMV-infected fibroblasts at about 10 ug/mL stimulated these cells. CD40L/CD69 double-negative CD45RO-high memory CD4+ T cells were collected. The sequences come from CD4+ T cells sorted from PBMCs after roughly 18-hour stimulation, collected from a patient who received antiretroviral therapy. These receptors were collected from an adult man with HIV who was CMV-seropositive.

The chain has TRBV28 and TRBJ2-3; 9 bases are a match to TRBD2. V lost 5 bases to trimming and J lost 4 bases; unmatched junction nucleotides: 7. Per germline, CDR1 MDHEN and CDR2 SYDVKM. The CDR3 is 15 residues long. The CDR3 DNA is TGTGCCAGCAGTCGCGGGGGGGCCGAAGCAGATACGCAGTATTTT. Its protein product is CASSRGGAEADTQYF.

This chain joins TRBV6-1 and TRBJ2-1, with TRBD1 matching 11 bases. With 1 base clipped from V and 5 bases from J, the junction kept 7 bases outside the gene matches. The CDR3 covers 17 residues. The germline CDR1 and CDR2 sequences are MNHNS and SASEGT. The CDR3 nucleotides read TGTGCCAGCAGTGAAGTTTGGACAGGGGGCCCGAACAATGAGCAGTTCTTC. Its protein is CASSEVWTGGPNNEQFF.

The V gene is TRBV27, the J gene TRBJ1-6; 10 nucleotides match TRBD1. Looked up from germline, CDR1 is MNHEY and CDR2 is SMNVEV (reference sequence). V lost 5 bases and J lost 1; bases outside the gene matches: 5. There are 17 residues in the CDR3. DNA of the CDR3: TGTGCCAGCAGTCAAGGGACAGGGGTGTCCTATAATTCACCCCTCCACTTT. Translating gives CASSQGTGVSYNSPLHF.

The chain joins TRBV5-1 to TRBJ2-1; TRBD2 agrees at 13 bases. The germline gives CDR1 SGHRS, CDR2 YFSETQ. The CDR3 has 15 residues. Trimming removed 2 bases from V and 10 bases from J; junction bases left unmatched: 6. As DNA, the CDR3 is TGCGCCAGCAGCTTCGTGACTAGCGGGGGGACAGAGCAGTTCTTC. It specifies CASSFVTSGGTEQFF.

The rearrangement uses TRBV4-2 and TRBJ1-2; TRBD1 aligns across 9 bases. The CDR3 contains 14 residues. V trimming: 2 bases; J trimming: 6 bases; junction bases outside the gene matches: 4. Germline CDR1 reads LGHNA; CDR2 reads YNFKEQ. The CDR3: CASSQSGTGNGYTF. The CDR3 DNA is TGTGCCAGCAGCCAATCAGGGACAGGGAATGGCTACACCTTC.

This sequence joins TRBV3-1 (or the pseudogene TRBV3-2) and TRBJ1-2; 7 bases match TRBD1. This CDR3 is built from 15 residues. Trimming at V came to 4 bases and at J to 2 bases, leaving 7 bases not matched to a gene. The germline gives CDR1 LGHDT, CDR2 YNNKEL (reference sequence). CDR3 sequence reads: CASSPDRVVNYGYTF. CDR3 DNA: TGTGCCAGCAGCCCCGACAGGGTAGTCAACTATGGCTACACCTTC.

This clone was counted a single time. The chain joins TRBV6-5 to TRBJ2-1; a weak D match, TRBD1 (5 bases). Germline V gene data show CDR1 as MNHEY and CDR2 as SVGAGI. V shed 6 bases and J shed 4 bases, with 13 bases lying between them. The CDR3 runs to 14 residues. For the CDR3, the DNA is TGTGCCAGCAGACCCCTCGACAGATACAATGAGCAGTTCTTC. This translates into CASRPLDRYNEQFF.

V gene TRBV5-1 combines with J gene TRBJ2-3; the match to TRBD1 covers 9 bases. CDR3 length: 16 amino acids. Germline CDR1 SGHRS, CDR2 YFSETQ. V dropped 6 bases and J dropped 2; count of bases not matched to a gene: 10. CDR3 loop: CASIPGTGNPTDTQYF. The DNA for the CDR3 is TGCGCCAGCATTCCCGGGACAGGGAACCCCACAGATACGCAGTATTTT. Complete variable domain (other parts from reference TRBV5-1 and TRBJ2-3): KAGVTQTPRYLIKTRGQQVTLSCSPISGHRSVSWYQQTPGQGLQFLFEYFSETQRNKGNFPGRFSGRQFSNSRSEMNVSTLELGDSALYLCASIPGTGNPTDTQYFGPGTRLTVL.

This clone was counted once. The chain uses TRBV15 and TRBJ2-5; a possible D gene is TRBD1 (6 bases). Looked up from germline, CDR1 is LNHNV and CDR2 is YYDKDF (reference sequence). The CDR3 runs to 16 residues. The V and J ends lost 0 bases and 4 bases respectively, with 15 bases between them. CDR3 sequence: CATSRDYTGKGETQYF. In DNA form, the CDR3 reads TGTGCCACCAGCAGAGATTATACAGGGAAAGGAGAGACCCAGTACTTC.

On this clone: A read error may account for a junction end that differs from germline. CDR3 amino acids: CASSYGTGESF. DNA for the CDR3: TGTGCCAGCAGTTACGGGACAGGCGAGTCCTTC. The V gene is TRBV6-5, the J gene TRBJ1-2, with TRBD1 matching 8 bases. This CDR3 contains 11 residues. The germline gives CDR1 MNHEY, CDR2 SVGAGI.

The chain employs TRBV7-9 and TRBJ2-6; D uncertain. Trimming stripped 5 bases from V and 2 bases from J, with 10 bases between. The CDR3 spans 15 residues. Germline CDR1 reads SEHNR; CDR2 reads FQNEAQ (reference sequence). The CDR3 coding sequence is TGTGCCAGCAGCAAAACAATCGCTGGGGCCAACGTCCTGACTTTC. The encoded protein is CASSKTIAGANVLTF.

The chain links TRBV2 to TRBJ1-2, with TRBD1 matching over 8 bases. The CDR3 is made up of 16 amino acids. Germline loops: CDR1 SNHLY, CDR2 FYNNEI. V lost 4 bases, J lost 3 bases, and 10 bases stayed unmatched. This CDR3 is CASSGTGLGLDYGYTF. The CDR3 nucleotides are TGTGCCAGCAGTGGGACAGGGCTTGGGCTAGACTATGGCTACACCTTC.

V gene TRBV5-4 combines with J gene TRBJ1-3, with unresolved D. Trimming pared 0 bases from V and 0 bases from J, leaving 4 bases between. Looked up from germline, CDR1 is SGHNT and CDR2 is YYREEE (reference sequence). This CDR3 has 14 amino acids. The CDR3 here is CASSLELSGNTIYF. Written as DNA, the CDR3 is TGTGCCAGCAGCTTGGAGCTCTCTGGAAACACCATATATTTT.

The table lists this clone with a count of one. The chain uses TRBV19 and TRBJ2-3; a possible D gene is TRBD1 (6 bases). This CDR3 region has 13 residues. Germline V gene data show CDR1 as LNHDA and CDR2 as SQIVND (reference sequence). The ends were cut back, 7 bases at V and 1 base at J, with 9 bases in the middle. CDR3 sequence reads: CASNTGRTDTQYF. DNA of the CDR3: TGTGCCAGTAATACAGGGCGCACAGATACGCAGTATTTT.

This clone was seen a single time. The chain links TRBV10-2 to TRBJ2-3; TRBD2 agrees at 9 bases. The CDR3 totals 18 residues. The germline V gene encodes CDR1 WSHSY and CDR2 SAAADI. Trimming at V came to 7 bases and at J to 2 bases, leaving 16 bases not matched to a gene. The CDR3 is CASKRGSGGLRNTDTQYF. CDR3 sequence (DNA): TGCGCCAGCAAACGAGGTAGCGGGGGCCTTAGAAACACAGATACGCAGTATTTT.

V usage is TRBV7-3 and J usage is TRBJ1-1, with unresolved D. There are 12 residues in the CDR3. Trimming removed 2 bases at V and 8 bases at J, with 9 bases between. The V gene's germline CDR1 is SGHTA and CDR2 FQGTGA. The CDR3 DNA is TGTGCCAGCAGCTTAGGCCCAGGCGAAGCTTTCTTT. It yields the protein CASSLGPGEAFF. Using reference TRBV7-3 and TRBJ1-1 for the parts outside the CDR3, the full variable domain is GAGVSQTPSNKVTEKGKYVELRCDPISGHTALYWYRQSLGQGPEFLIYFQGTGAADDSGLPNDRFFAVRPEGSVSTLKIQRTERGDSAVYLCASSLGPGEAFFGQGTRLTVV.

This clone was seen a few times. This rearrangement joins TRBV5-1 to TRBJ2-2; 9 bases fit TRBD1. Germline trimming cut 6 bases from V and 5 bases from J; bases unmatched to any gene: 8. CDR1 is SGHRS and CDR2 is YFSETQ in the germline V gene. This CDR3 has 15 residues. This CDR3 reads CASMPGTGQTGELFF. CDR3 coding DNA: TGCGCCAGCATGCCCGGGACAGGGCAAACCGGGGAGCTGTTTTTT.

The CDR3 spells CASKGRTSTDTQYF. CDR3 DNA sequence: TGTGCCAGCAAGGGGCGGACTAGCACAGATACGCAGTATTTT. The chain links TRBV3-1 (or the pseudogene TRBV3-2) to TRBJ2-3; D may correspond to TRBD1 or TRBD2 (5 bases each). The CDR3 loop spans 14 amino acids. The germline V and J ends were trimmed by 7 bases and 0 bases, with 11 bases remaining between them. Looked up from germline, CDR1 is LGHDT and CDR2 is YNNKEL (reference sequence).

The chain uses TRBV9 and TRBJ2-7; D might be TRBD1 or TRBD2, each matching 5 bases. Between the trimmed V and J ends, which lost 6 bases and 2 bases, there was a span of 15 bases. CDR1 SGDLS and CDR2 YYNGEE come from the germline V gene. CDR3 size: 14 residues. This chain's CDR3 is CASTRAGFPYEQYF. Here the CDR3 DNA reads TGTGCCAGCACCAGGGCGGGTTTTCCCTACGAGCAGTACTTC. The full variable domain, in which reference TRBV9 and TRBJ2-7 provide the parts outside the CDR3, is DSGVTQTPKHLITATGQRVTLRCSPRSGDLSVYWYQQSLDQGLQFLIQYYNGEERAKGNILERFSAQQFPDLHSELNLSSLELGDSALYFCASTRAGFPYEQYFGPGTRLTVT.

V is TRBV2 and J is TRBJ1-6; D gene unclear. CDR1 and CDR2 from the germline V gene are SNHLY and FYNNEI. Trimming pared 7 bases from V and 4 bases from J, leaving 8 bases between. There are 13 residues in the CDR3. In nucleotides, the CDR3 is TGTGCCAGCATGACTGAGTATAATTCACCCCTCCACTTT. Its translation: CASMTEYNSPLHF.

The CDR3 sequence is CASSKGQGGIDTQYF. The DNA of the CDR3 is TGCGCCAGCAGCAAAGGACAGGGGGGAATAGATACGCAGTATTTT. The genes are TRBV5-1 and TRBJ2-3; TRBD1 aligns across 10 bases. V shed 4 bases, J shed 5 bases, and the junction held 7 bases outside the gene matches. Germline CDR1 reads SGHRS; CDR2 reads YFSETQ. The CDR3 consists of 15 residues.

This clone was observed a single time. The rearrangement links TRBV6-4 to TRBJ2-3; D is possibly TRBD1 (6 bases). Looked up from germline, CDR1 is MRHNA and CDR2 is SNTAGT. V was shortened by 7 bases and J by 9 bases, with 11 bases between the two germline ends. There are 11 residues in the CDR3. Here the CDR3 reads CASTGQITQYF. CDR3 sequence (DNA): TGTGCCAGCACCGGACAGATCACGCAGTATTTT.

V usage is TRBV6-5 and J usage is TRBJ1-6; 7 bases are a match to TRBD1. The CDR3 loop spans 15 amino acids. Germline V CDR1 and CDR2: MNHEY, SVGAGI. For the CDR3, the DNA is TGTGCGGTAAAGGACAGGAGCTCCTATAATTCACCCCTCCACTTT. This sequence encodes CAVKDRSSYNSPLHF.

The chain employs TRBV12-3 or TRBV12-4 and TRBJ2-5, with a possible D match to TRBD2 (6 bases). The CDR3 spans 13 residues. V dropped 3 bases and J dropped 2 bases, with 7 bases sitting between them. CDR3 residues: CASSFRGQETQYF. In nucleotides, the CDR3 is TGTGCCAGCAGTTTCCGGGGGCAAGAGACCCAGTACTTC.

As for this clone: Other nucleotide sequences from this sample produce the same CDR3. This chain connects TRBV5-1 to TRBJ1-6, with a weak D call TRBD1 (6 bases). The CDR3 runs 16 residues. Germline lookup yields CDR1 SGHRS and CDR2 YFSETQ. V shed 2 bases and J shed 0 bases, with 9 bases lying between them. CDR3 coding DNA: TGCGCCAGCAGCTTTAGGGGGATCTCCTATAATTCACCCCTCCACTTT. Translation gives CASSFRGISYNSPLHF.

The rearrangement joins TRBV4-1 to TRBJ1-5; D possibly corresponds to TRBD1 (5 bases). CDR1 MGHRA and CDR2 YSYEKL come from the germline V gene. V lost 5 bases and J lost 5, with 16 bases in between. This CDR3 has 15 amino acids. The CDR3 region has the DNA TGCGCCAGCAGCAACCGAGGGAGAGGGGATCAGCCCCAGCATTTT. This translates into CASSNRGRGDQPQHF.

The gene calls are TRBV7-8 and TRBJ2-7; 7 nucleotides match TRBD1. This CDR3 spans 17 amino acids. Per the germline V gene, CDR1 is SGHVS and CDR2 is FQNEAQ. After removal of 4 bases from V and 3 bases from J, the junction contained 15 bases not matched to a gene. CDR3 residues: CASSYGQESRMGYEQYF. CDR3 sequence (DNA): TGTGCCAGCAGCTACGGACAGGAGTCTCGGATGGGCTACGAGCAGTACTTC.

The chain links TRBV5-5 to TRBJ2-2, with D possibly matching TRBD1 (5 bases). The CDR3 runs to 17 residues. V lost 5 bases and J lost 3, with 20 bases in between. CDR1 and CDR2 from the germline V gene are SGHKS and YYEKEE (reference sequence). The CDR3, as DNA: TGTGCCAGCAGTGGGGCAGGGCCTCTTTGGGACACCGGGGAGCTGTTTTTT. It is translated as CASSGAGPLWDTGELFF. The full variable domain, with the rest looked up from reference TRBV5-5 and TRBJ2-2, is DAGVTQSPTHLIKTRGQQVTLRCSPISGHKSVSWYQQVLGQGPQFIFQYYEKEERGRGNFPDRFSARQFPNYSSELNVNALLLGDSALYLCASSGAGPLWDTGELFFGEGSRLTVL.

In this sample, this clone turned up once. V and J are TRBV28 and TRBJ1-2, with D unresolved. Trimming cost V 8 bases and J 4 bases, with 14 bases left between them. Germline V gives CDR1 MDHEN, CDR2 SYDVKM. The CDR3 runs 13 residues. CDR3 protein: CASAVSSVYGYTF. Here the CDR3 DNA reads TGTGCCAGCGCAGTGAGCTCCGTCTATGGCTACACCTTC.

V gene TRBV7-3 combines with J gene TRBJ2-2; weak D call: TRBD2 (5 bases). Trimming stripped 6 bases from V and 0 bases from J, with 11 bases between. Germline CDR1 is SGHTA and CDR2 is FQGTGA. The CDR3 covers 15 residues. CDR3 nucleotide sequence: TGTGCCAGCAGACGCAGCGGAACGAACACCGGGGAGCTGTTTTTT. This codes for CASRRSGTNTGELFF.

This clone has a single count. DNA of the CDR3: TGTGCCAGCAGCTCCTCTATGGGCGGAGCGTTGGGAACCGGGGAGCTGTTTTTT. Translated: CASSSSMGGALGTGELFF. This chain links TRBV11-3 with TRBJ2-2; D unclear. Per the germline V gene, CDR1 is SGHNT and CDR2 is YENEEA. The CDR3 runs to 18 residues. The V end was cut by 4 bases, the J end by 5 bases, with 23 bases between. Variable domain in full (rest from reference TRBV11-3 and TRBJ2-2): EAGVVQSPRYKIIEKKQPVAFWCNPISGHNTLYWYLQNLGQGPELLIRYENEEAVDDSQLPKDRFSAERLKGVDSTLKIQPAELGDSAVYLCASSSSMGGALGTGELFFGEGSRLTVL.

The rearrangement joins TRBV6-5 to TRBJ2-3; the D gene is possibly TRBD2 (5 bases). Trimming removed 8 bases from V and 4 bases from J, with 16 bases in between. The CDR3 runs 14 residues. CDR1 is MNHEY and CDR2 is SVGAGI in the germline V gene. DNA for the CDR3: TGTGCCAGCCGTTCCGGAGAGGGTGCAGATACGCAGTATTTT. Translating it yields CASRSGEGADTQYF.